Here is one TCR beta chain with its context. No antigen is known for it. This record comes from a study of identical twins. TCRdb re-derived calls from the 5' RACE reads in MiXCR, one entry per CDR3 protein. The repertoire holds 700,000 or so distinct CDR3 sequences, with more than 6.5% as singletons. All donors were healthy, and all were Caucasian. The V end lost 1 base, the J end lost 3 bases, and 13 bases lay between the germline ends. The CDR3 loop spans 16 amino acids. CDR1 is SGHDN and CDR2 is FVKESK in the germline V gene. Study conclusions and caveats: Modelling underestimated the level of out-of-frame TCR alpha sharing observed in monozygotic twins.

This same sample was also part of a study on yellow fever vaccine responses in identical twins.

Sequencing was done on a sample of PBMCs. The chain uses TRBV14 and TRBJ2-4; D gene ambiguous. The TCR originated in a woman between 18 and 30 years old in good health. The CDR3 sequence: CASSQVFLGYKNIQYF. Here the CDR3 DNA reads TGTGCCAGCAGCCAAGTTTTTTTGGGTTACAAAAACATTCAGTACTTC.